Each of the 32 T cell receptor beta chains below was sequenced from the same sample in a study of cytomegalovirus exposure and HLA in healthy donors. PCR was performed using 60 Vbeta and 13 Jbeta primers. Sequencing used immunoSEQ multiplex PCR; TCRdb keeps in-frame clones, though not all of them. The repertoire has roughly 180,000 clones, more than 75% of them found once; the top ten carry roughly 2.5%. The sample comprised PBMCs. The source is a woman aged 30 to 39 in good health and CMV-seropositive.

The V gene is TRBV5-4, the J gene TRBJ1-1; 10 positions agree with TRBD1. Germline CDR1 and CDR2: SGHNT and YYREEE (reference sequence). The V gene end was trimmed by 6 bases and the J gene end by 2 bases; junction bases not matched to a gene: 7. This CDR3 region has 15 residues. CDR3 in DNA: TGTGCCAGCACCCTAAGACAGGGGGCAAACACTGAAGCTTTCTTT. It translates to CASTLRQGANTEAFF.

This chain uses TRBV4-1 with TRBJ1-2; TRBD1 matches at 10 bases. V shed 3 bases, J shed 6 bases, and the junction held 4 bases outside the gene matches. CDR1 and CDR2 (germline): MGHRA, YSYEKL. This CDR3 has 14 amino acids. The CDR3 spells CASSHYGQGDGYTF. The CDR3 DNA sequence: TGCGCCAGCAGCCACTACGGACAGGGGGATGGCTACACCTTC.

The CDR3 sequence is CASRKRGGQDEQFF. The CDR3 region has the DNA TGTGCCAGTAGAAAGCGGGGGGGCCAGGACGAGCAGTTCTTC. The chain uses TRBV19 and TRBJ2-1, with 10 bases fitting TRBD2. V shed 6 bases and J 10 bases; nucleotides not matched to a gene: 9. Per germline, CDR1 LNHDA and CDR2 SQIVND (reference sequence). The CDR3 totals 14 residues.

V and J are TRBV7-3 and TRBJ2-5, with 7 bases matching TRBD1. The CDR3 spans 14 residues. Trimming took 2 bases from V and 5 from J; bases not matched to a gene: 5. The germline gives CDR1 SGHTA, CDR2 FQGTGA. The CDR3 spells CASSLRGTDETQYF. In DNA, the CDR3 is TGTGCCAGCAGCTTACGAGGGACAGATGAGACCCAGTACTTC.

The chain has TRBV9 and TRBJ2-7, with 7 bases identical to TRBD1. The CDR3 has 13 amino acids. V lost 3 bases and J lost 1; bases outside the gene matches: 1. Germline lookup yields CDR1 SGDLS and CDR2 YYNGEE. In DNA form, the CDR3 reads TGTGCCAGCAGCGGGGACAGATCCTACGAGCAGTACTTC. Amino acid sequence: CASSGDRSYEQYF. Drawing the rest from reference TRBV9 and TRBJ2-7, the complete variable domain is DSGVTQTPKHLITATGQRVTLRCSPRSGDLSVYWYQQSLDQGLQFLIQYYNGEERAKGNILERFSAQQFPDLHSELNLSSLELGDSALYFCASSGDRSYEQYFGPGTRLTVT.

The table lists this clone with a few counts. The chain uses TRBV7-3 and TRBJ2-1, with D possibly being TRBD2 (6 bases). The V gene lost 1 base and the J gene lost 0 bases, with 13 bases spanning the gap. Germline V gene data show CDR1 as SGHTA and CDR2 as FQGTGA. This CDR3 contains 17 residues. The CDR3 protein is CASSLRAGRTSYNEQFF. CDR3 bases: TGTGCCAGCAGCTTAAGGGCAGGGAGGACCTCCTACAATGAGCAGTTCTTC.

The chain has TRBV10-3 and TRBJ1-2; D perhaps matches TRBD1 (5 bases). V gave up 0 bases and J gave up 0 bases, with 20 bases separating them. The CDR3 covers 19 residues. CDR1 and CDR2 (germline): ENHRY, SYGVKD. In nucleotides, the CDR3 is TGTGCCATCAGTGAGTCGATGTTGGGACTCTCAACCTCTAACTATGGCTACACCTTC. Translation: CAISESMLGLSTSNYGYTF.

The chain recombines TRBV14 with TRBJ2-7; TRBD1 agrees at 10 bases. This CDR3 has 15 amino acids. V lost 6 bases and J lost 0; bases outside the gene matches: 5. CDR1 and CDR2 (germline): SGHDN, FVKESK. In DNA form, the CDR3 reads TGTGCCAGCAGTCCCGGGACAGGGGTCTCCTACGAGCAGTACTTC. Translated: CASSPGTGVSYEQYF. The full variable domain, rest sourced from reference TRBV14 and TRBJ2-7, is EAGVTQFPSHSVIEKGQTVTLRCDPISGHDNLYWYRRVMGKEIKFLLHFVKESKQDESGMPNNRFLAERTGGTYSTLKVQPAELEDSGVYFCASSPGTGVSYEQYFGPGTRLTVT.

The CDR3 region is CASSADRAANVLTF. For the CDR3, the DNA is TGCGCCAGCAGCGCGGACAGGGCGGCCAACGTCCTGACTTTC. The chain is built from TRBV5-1 and TRBJ2-6; 8 nucleotides align to TRBD1. The CDR3 is 14 residues long. V shed 4 bases and J 6 bases; nucleotides not matched to a gene: 3. Germline CDR1 SGHRS, CDR2 YFSETQ.

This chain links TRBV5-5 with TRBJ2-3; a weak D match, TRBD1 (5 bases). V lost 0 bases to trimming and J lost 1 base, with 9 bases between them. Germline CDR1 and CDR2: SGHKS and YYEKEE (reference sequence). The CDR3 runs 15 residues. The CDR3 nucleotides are TGTGCCAGCAGCTTGGAGGGGCTTCGCACAGATACGCAGTATTTT. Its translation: CASSLEGLRTDTQYF.

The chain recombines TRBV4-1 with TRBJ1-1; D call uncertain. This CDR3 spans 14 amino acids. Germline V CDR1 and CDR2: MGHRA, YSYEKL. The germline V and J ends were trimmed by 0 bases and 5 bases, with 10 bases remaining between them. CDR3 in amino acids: CASSQEGRRTEAFF. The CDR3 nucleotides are TGCGCCAGCAGCCAAGAAGGTAGGAGGACTGAAGCTTTCTTT.

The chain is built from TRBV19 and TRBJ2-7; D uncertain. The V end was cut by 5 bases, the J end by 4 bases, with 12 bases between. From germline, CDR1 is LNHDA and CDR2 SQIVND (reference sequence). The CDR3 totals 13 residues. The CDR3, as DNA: TGTGCCAGTAGTGCCCAGCGAAGTTACGAGCAGTACTTC. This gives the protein CASSAQRSYEQYF. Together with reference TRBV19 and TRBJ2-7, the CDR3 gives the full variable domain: DGGITQSPKYLFRKEGQNVTLSCEQNLNHDAMYWYRQDPGQGLRLIYYSQIVNDFQKGDIAEGYSVSREKKESFPLTVTSAQKNPTAFYLCASSAQRSYEQYFGPGTRLTVT.

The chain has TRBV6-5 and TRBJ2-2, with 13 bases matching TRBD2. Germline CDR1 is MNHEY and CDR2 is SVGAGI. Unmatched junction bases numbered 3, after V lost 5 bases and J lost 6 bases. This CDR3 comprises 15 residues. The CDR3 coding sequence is TGTGCCAGCAGTCCCGGGACTAGCGGGGCCGGGGAGCTGTTTTTT. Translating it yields CASSPGTSGAGELFF.

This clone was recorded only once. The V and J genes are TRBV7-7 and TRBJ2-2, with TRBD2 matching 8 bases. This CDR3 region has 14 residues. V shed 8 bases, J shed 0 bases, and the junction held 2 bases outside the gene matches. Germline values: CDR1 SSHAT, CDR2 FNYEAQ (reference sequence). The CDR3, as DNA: TGTGCCAGCCGTAGCGGGGCGAACACCGGGGAGCTGTTTTTT. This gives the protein CASRSGANTGELFF.

DNA of the CDR3: TGTGCCAGCAGCTCAAGGGGGATCGAGACCCAGTACTTC. This encodes CASSSRGIETQYF. The chain uses TRBV5-8 and TRBJ2-5; the D gene is possibly TRBD1 (6 bases). Trimming pared 3 bases from V and 5 bases from J, leaving 11 bases between. This CDR3 region has 13 residues. Germline CDR1 and CDR2: SGHTS and YDEGEE.

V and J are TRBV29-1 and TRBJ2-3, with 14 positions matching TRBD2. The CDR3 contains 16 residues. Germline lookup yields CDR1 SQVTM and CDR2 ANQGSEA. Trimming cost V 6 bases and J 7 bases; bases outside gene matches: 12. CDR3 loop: CSVIPGTSGGLNTQYF. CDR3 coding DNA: TGCAGCGTGATCCCCGGGACTAGCGGGGGCTTGAATACGCAGTATTTT.

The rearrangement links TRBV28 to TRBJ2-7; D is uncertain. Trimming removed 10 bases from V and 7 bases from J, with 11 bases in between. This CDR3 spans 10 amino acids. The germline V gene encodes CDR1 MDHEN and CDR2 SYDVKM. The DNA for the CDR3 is TGTGCCACGGCTGAGAGGGAGCAGTACTTC. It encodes CATAEREQYF. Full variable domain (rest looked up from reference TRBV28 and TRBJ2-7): DVKVTQSSRYLVKRTGEKVFLECVQDMDHENMFWYRQDPGLGLRLIYFSYDVKMKEKGDIPEGYSVSREKKERFSLILESASTNQTSMYLCATAEREQYFGPGTRLTVT.

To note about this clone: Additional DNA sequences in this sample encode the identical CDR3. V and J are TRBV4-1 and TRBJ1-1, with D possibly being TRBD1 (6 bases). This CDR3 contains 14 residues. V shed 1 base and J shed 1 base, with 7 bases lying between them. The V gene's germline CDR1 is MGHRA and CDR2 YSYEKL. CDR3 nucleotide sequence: TGCGCCAGCAGCCAAGTGACAGGGAACACTGAAGCTTTCTTT. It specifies CASSQVTGNTEAFF.

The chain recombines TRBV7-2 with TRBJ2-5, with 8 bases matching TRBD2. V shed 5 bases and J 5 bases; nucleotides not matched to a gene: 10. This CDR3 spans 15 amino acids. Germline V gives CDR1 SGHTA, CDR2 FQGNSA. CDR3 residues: CASSLGLVKTETQYF. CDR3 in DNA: TGTGCCAGCAGCCTGGGACTAGTCAAAACTGAGACCCAGTACTTC.

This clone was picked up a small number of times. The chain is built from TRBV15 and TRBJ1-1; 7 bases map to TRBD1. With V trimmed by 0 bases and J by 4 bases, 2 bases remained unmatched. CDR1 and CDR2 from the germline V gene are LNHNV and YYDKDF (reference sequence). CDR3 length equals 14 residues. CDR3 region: CATSRETGSTEAFF. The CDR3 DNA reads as TGTGCCACCAGCAGAGAGACAGGGAGCACTGAAGCTTTCTTT. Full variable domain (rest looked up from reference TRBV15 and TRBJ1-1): DAMVIQNPRYQVTQFGKPVTLSCSQTLNHNVMYWYQQKSSQAPKLLFHYYDKDFNNEADTPDNFQSRRPNTSFCFLDIRSPGLGDTAMYLCATSRETGSTEAFFGQGTRLTVV.

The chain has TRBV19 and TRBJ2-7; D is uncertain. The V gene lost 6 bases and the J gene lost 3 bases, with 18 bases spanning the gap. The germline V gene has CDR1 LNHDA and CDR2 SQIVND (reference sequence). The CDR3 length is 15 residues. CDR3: CASSQRTAYSYEQYF. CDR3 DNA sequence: TGTGCCAGTAGCCAAAGAACAGCTTACAGCTACGAGCAGTACTTC.

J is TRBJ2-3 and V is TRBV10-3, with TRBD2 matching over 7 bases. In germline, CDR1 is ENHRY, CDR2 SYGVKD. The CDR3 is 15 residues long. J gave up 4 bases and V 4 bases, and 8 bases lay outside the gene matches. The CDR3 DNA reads TGTGCCATCAGTGCATTCGGGGGGTCCGCAGATACGCAGTATTTT. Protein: CAISAFGGSADTQYF.

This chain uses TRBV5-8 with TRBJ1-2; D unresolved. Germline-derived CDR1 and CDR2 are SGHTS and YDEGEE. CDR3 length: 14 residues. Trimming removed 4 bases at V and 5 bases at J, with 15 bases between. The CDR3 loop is CASSRMGAVYGYTF. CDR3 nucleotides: TGTGCCAGCAGCAGGATGGGAGCGGTATATGGCTACACCTTC.

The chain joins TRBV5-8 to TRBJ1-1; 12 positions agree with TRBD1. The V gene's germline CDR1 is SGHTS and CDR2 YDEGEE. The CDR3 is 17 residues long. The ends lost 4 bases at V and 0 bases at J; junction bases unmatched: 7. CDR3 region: CASSTGQGARLNTEAFF. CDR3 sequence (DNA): TGTGCCAGCAGCACGGGACAGGGGGCGAGGTTGAACACTGAAGCTTTCTTT.

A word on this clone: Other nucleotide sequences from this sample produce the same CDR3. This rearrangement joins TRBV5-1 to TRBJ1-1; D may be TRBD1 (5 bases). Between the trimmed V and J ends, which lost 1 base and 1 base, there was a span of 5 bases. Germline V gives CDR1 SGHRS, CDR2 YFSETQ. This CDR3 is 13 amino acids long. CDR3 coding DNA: TGCGCCAGCAGCTTGCAGGGGAACACTGAAGCTTTCTTT. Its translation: CASSLQGNTEAFF.

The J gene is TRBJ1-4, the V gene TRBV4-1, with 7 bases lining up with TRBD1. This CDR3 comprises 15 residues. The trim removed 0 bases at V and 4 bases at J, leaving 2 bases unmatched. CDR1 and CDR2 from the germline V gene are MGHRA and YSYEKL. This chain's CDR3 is CASSQEGDSNEKLFF. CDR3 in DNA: TGCGCCAGCAGCCAAGAGGGGGACAGTAATGAAAAACTGTTTTTT.

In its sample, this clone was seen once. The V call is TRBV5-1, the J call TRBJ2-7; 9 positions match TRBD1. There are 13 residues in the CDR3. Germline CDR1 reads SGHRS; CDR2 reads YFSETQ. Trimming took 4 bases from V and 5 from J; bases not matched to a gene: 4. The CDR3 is CASSEGQGNEQYF. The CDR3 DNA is TGCGCCAGCAGCGAGGGACAGGGTAACGAGCAGTACTTC.

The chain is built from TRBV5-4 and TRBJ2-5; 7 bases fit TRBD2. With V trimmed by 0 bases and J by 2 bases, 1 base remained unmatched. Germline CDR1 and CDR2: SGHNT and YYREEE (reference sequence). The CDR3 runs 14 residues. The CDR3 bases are TGTGCCAGCAGCTTGGACGGGGGGCAAGAGACCCAGTACTTC. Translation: CASSLDGGQETQYF.

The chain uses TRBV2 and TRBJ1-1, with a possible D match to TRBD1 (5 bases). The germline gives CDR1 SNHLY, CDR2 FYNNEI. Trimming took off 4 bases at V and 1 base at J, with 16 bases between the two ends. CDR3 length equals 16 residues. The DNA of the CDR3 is TGTGCCAGCAGTGGGCTTCTACAAACAGGGAACACTGAAGCTTTCTTT. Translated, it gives CASSGLLQTGNTEAFF.

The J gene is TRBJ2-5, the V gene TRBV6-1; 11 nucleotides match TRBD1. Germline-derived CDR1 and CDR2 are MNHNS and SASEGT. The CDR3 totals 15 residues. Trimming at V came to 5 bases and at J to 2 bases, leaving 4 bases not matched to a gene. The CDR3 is CASSWGQGGQETQYF. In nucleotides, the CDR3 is TGTGCCAGCAGTTGGGGACAGGGGGGACAAGAGACCCAGTACTTC.

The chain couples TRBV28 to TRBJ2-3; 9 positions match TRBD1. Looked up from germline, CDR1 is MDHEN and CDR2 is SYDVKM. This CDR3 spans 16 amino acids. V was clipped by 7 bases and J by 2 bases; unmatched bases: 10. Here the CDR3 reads CASTRRGTGTTDTQYF. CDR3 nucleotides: TGTGCCAGCACGCGCCGCGGGACAGGGACCACAGATACGCAGTATTTT.

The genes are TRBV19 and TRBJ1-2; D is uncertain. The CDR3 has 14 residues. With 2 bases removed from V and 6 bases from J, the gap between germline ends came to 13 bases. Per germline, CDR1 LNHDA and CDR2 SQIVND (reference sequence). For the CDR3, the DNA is TGTGCCAGTAGTATAACAGCCCTTCGTGATGGCTACACCTTC. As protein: CASSITALRDGYTF.